One sample yielded the 13 T cell receptor beta chains listed below, sequenced in a study of blood T cells in healthy people across ages. The use of a sample-barcoded 5' primer and a J-beta primer mix characterized a second PCR of about 7 to 12 cycles. TCRdb reanalysed the 5' RACE reads using MiXCR and keeps one entry per CDR3 protein. The table shows more than 650,000 distinct CDR3 sequences, with approximately 24% occurring only once. In addition, the sample was reused for a study of T cells of mothers and their children.

Input material: blood. These TCRs come from a boy between 10 and 17 years old in good health.

The CDR3, as DNA: TGCAGTGCTAGGACCCCGGGGAGGGAGTATAATTCACCCCTCCACTTT. The encoded protein is CSARTPGREYNSPLHF. The chain recombines TRBV20-1 with TRBJ1-6; D is unresolved. This CDR3 has 16 amino acids. The V end was cut by 3 bases, the J end by 4 bases, with 16 bases between. The germline gives CDR1 DFQATT, CDR2 SNEGSKA (reference sequence).

The chain has TRBV6-5 and TRBJ1-2, with a possible D match to TRBD1 (5 bases). Germline CDR1 is MNHEY and CDR2 is SVGAGI. This CDR3 has 16 amino acids. V was clipped by 10 bases and J by 5 bases, with 26 bases between them. The CDR3 region is CATKNGWGLGGYGYTF. For the CDR3, the DNA is TGTGCCACCAAAAACGGTTGGGGACTCGGCGGATATGGCTACACCTTC.

This clonotype has a count of ten or more. J is TRBJ1-4 and V is TRBV2, with D perhaps matching TRBD1 (5 bases). V lost 1 base, J lost 5 bases, and 8 bases lay in between. CDR1 is SNHLY and CDR2 is FYNNEI in the germline V gene. This CDR3 comprises 14 residues. CDR3 in DNA: TGTGCCAGCAGTGAAGAGGCAGGGAATGAAAAACTGTTTTTT. Translating gives CASSEEAGNEKLFF.

This clonotype was recorded a few times. The CDR3 DNA is TGTGCCAGCTCACCACGTACCGGGGGCAAAGATACGCAGTATTTT. Its translation: CASSPRTGGKDTQYF. The J gene is TRBJ2-3, the V gene TRBV18; perhaps D is TRBD1 or TRBD2 (6 bases each). Per germline, CDR1 KGHSH and CDR2 LQKENI. Trimming took 1 base from V and 5 from J, leaving 13 bases between them. CDR3 length: 15 amino acids.

This clonotype was found a few times. The rearrangement links TRBV6-6 to TRBJ2-7; TRBD2 agrees at 14 bases. The CDR3 runs to 15 residues. V lost 7 bases to trimming and J lost 2 bases; unmatched junction nucleotides: 4. Germline assignment: CDR1 MNHNY and CDR2 SVGAGI (reference sequence). Written as DNA, the CDR3 is TGTGCCAGCATCGGGACTAGCGGGGGAACCTACGAGCAGTACTTC. Protein: CASIGTSGGTYEQYF.

Ten or more counts support this clonotype. As DNA, the CDR3 is TGTGCCAGCAGCCCCCCCGGGACGGTCTCCTACGAGCAGTACTTC. The encoded protein is CASSPPGTVSYEQYF. The chain joins TRBV7-9 to TRBJ2-7, with D possibly called TRBD1 or TRBD2 (5 bases each). The V end was cut by 5 bases, the J end by 0 bases, with 14 bases between. The CDR3 covers 15 residues. CDR1 is SEHNR and CDR2 is FQNEAQ in the germline V gene (reference sequence).

This sequence joins TRBV30 and TRBJ2-7, with D possibly TRBD2 on 5 matching bases. In germline, CDR1 is GTSNPN, CDR2 SVGIG (reference sequence). V was pared by 0 bases and J by 7 bases, with 7 bases between. This CDR3 has 11 residues. Here the CDR3 DNA reads TGTGCCTGGAGTGTACGGGAAGAGCAGTACTTC. Residues: CAWSVREEQYF. The complete variable domain, with remaining parts taken from reference TRBV30 and TRBJ2-7, reads SQTIHQWPATLVQPVGSPLSLECTVEGTSNPNLYWYRQAAGRGLQLLFYSVGIGQISSEVPQNLSASRPQDRQFILSSKKLLLSDSGFYLCAWSVREEQYFGPGTRLTVT.

In its sample, this clonotype was seen a few times. The gene calls are TRBV7-9 and TRBJ2-1; no clear D. V lost 8 bases to trimming and J lost 5 bases, with 10 bases between them. CDR1 and CDR2 (germline): SEHNR, FQNEAQ (reference sequence). The CDR3 is made up of 12 amino acids. The CDR3 sequence: CASLPVDNEQFF. The CDR3 coding sequence is TGTGCCAGCCTTCCAGTCGACAATGAGCAGTTCTTC.

The CDR3 spells CASSFTSEEDTQYF. As DNA, the CDR3 is TGTGCCAGCAGCTTCACCTCGGAGGAAGATACGCAGTATTTT. The rearrangement joins TRBV5-6 to TRBJ2-3; a weak D match, TRBD2 (5 bases). Germline V gene sequence: CDR1 SGHDT, CDR2 YYEEEE. V was clipped by 2 bases and J by 5 bases, with 12 bases between them. This CDR3 has 14 residues.

This clonotype came up many times. The V and J genes are TRBV7-9 and TRBJ2-7; the D is unclear. The CDR3 is 14 amino acids. The V gene's germline CDR1 is SEHNR and CDR2 FQNEAQ (reference sequence). V shed 3 bases and J shed 0 bases, with 9 bases lying between them. The CDR3 region is CASSLTASSYEQYF. In nucleotides, the CDR3 is TGTGCCAGCAGCTTGACGGCGAGCTCCTACGAGCAGTACTTC. Based on the CDR3 plus reference TRBV7-9 and TRBJ2-7, the full variable domain is DTGVSQNPRHKITKRGQNVTFRCDPISEHNRLYWYRQTLGQGPEFLTYFQNEAQLEKSRLLSDRFSAERPKGSFSTLEIQRTEQGDSAMYLCASSLTASSYEQYFGPGTRLTVT.

The chain combines TRBV4-1 with TRBJ2-7; D is undetermined. The CDR3 runs to 15 residues. Germline lookup yields CDR1 MGHRA and CDR2 YSYEKL. V was shortened by 1 base and J by 1 base, with 11 bases between the two germline ends. CDR3 nucleotide sequence: TGCGCCAGCAGCCAAGCGGTAGCCTCATCCTACGAGCAGTACTTC. Its translation: CASSQAVASSYEQYF.

This clonotype was observed a few times. The chain recombines TRBV5-5 with TRBJ2-5, with D perhaps matching TRBD1 or TRBD2 (7 bases each). The assigned J gene may be wrong: the sequence end matches TRBJ2-7 better. The CDR3 sequence is 15 residues long. Looked up from germline, CDR1 is SGHKS and CDR2 is YYEKEE (reference sequence). CDR3 nucleotides: TGTGCCAGCAGCTTGAACAGGGGAGGGCCCTACGAGCAGTACTTC. This codes for CASSLNRGGPYEQYF.

The rearrangement uses TRBV12-3 or TRBV12-4 and TRBJ1-2; D unresolved. The CDR3 extends over 13 amino acids. The V and J ends lost 1 base and 4 bases respectively, with 7 bases between them. CDR3 DNA sequence: TGTGCCAGCAGTTTAGGGCTCCTCTATGGCTACACCTTC. The encoded protein is CASSLGLLYGYTF.